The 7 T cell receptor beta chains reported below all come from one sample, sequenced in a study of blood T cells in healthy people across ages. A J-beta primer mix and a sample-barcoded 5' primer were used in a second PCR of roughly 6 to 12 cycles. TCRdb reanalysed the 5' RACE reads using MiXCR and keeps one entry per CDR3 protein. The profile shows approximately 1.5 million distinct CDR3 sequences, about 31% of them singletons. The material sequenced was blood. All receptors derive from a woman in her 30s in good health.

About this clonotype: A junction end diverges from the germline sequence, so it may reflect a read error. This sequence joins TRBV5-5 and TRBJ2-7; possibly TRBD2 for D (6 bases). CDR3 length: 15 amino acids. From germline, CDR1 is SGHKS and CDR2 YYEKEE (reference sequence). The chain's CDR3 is CASSSPGARGETQYF. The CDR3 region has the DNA TGTGCCAGCAGCTCCCCCGGGGCTCGCGGGGAGACCCAGTACTTT. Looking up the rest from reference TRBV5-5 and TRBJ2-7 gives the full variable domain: DAGVTQSPTHLIKTRGQQVTLRCSPISGHKSVSWYQQVLGQGPQFIFQYYEKEERGRGNFPDRFSARQFPNYSSELNVNALLLGDSALYLCASSSPGARGETQYFGPGTRLTVT.

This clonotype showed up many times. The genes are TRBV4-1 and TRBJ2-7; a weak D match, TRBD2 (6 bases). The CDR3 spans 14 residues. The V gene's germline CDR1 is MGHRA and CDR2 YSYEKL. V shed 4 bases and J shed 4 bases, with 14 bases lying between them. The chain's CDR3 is CASSPGPRGYEQYF. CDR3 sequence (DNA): TGCGCCAGCAGCCCGGGACCCCGGGGGTACGAGCAGTACTTC.

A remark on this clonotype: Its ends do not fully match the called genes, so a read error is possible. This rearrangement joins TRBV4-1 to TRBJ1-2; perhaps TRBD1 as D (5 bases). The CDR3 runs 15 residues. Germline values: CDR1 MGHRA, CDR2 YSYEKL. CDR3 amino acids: CVSSQPRDGFYGYTF. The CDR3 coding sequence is TGCGTCAGCAGCCAACCCCGGGACGGCTTCTATGGCTACACCTTC.

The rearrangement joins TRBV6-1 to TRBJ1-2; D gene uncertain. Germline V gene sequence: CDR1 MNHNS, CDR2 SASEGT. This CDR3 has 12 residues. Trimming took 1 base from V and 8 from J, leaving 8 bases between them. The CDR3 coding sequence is TGTGCCAGCAGTGAAGACCCTGTCGGCTACACCTTC. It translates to CASSEDPVGYTF.

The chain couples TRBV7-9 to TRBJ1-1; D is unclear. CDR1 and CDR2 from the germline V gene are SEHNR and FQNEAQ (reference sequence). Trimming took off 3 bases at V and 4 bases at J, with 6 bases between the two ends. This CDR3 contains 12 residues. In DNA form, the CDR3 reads TGTGCCAGCAGCTTTATGGCCACTGAAGCTTTCTTT. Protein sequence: CASSFMATEAFF.

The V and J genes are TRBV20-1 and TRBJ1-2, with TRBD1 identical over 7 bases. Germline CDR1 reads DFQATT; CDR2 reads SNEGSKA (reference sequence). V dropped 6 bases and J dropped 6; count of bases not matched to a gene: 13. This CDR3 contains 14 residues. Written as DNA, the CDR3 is TGCAGTGCCCAGATGGGCAGGGGGTTCCATGGCTACACCTTC. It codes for CSAQMGRGFHGYTF.

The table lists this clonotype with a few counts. The CDR3 loop is CASSLRLADVNEQFF. The CDR3 DNA reads as TGTGCCAGCAGCTTGAGACTAGCGGACGTCAATGAGCAGTTCTTC. The chain joins TRBV7-8 to TRBJ2-1; 9 bases are shared with TRBD2. The CDR3 is 15 amino acids. The trim removed 3 bases at V and 6 bases at J, leaving 6 bases unmatched. Germline V gene lookup returns CDR1 SGHVS and CDR2 FQNEAQ.